One sample yielded the 5 T cell receptor beta chains listed below, sequenced in a study of OX40 agonist ivuxolimab in advanced cancers. Profiling relied on immunoSEQ multiplex PCR, and the TCRdb table lists in-frame clones only, not all of them. The sample records more than 55,000 clones, approximately 86% being singletons. This specimen was CD4+ or CD8+ T cells sorted from blood, taken in a trial of the OX40 agonist ivuxolimab. The receptors originated from an adult with an advanced solid tumor such as melanoma, head and neck, liver or kidney cancer.

This chain links TRBV6-5 with TRBJ2-7; D gene uncertain. Germline assignment: CDR1 MNHEY and CDR2 SVGAGI. Trimming shortened V by 6 bases and J by 3 bases, and 12 bases separated the two germline ends. CDR3 length: 13 residues. The CDR3 spells CASSRPGHYEQYF. The CDR3 bases are TGTGCCAGCAGCCGACCGGGCCACTACGAGCAGTACTTC.

This clone was counted once. The J gene is TRBJ1-3, the V gene TRBV18, with 7 bases that match TRBD1. Germline-derived CDR1 and CDR2 are KGHSH and LQKENI. V lost 6 bases and J lost 1; bases outside the gene matches: 9. CDR3 length: 16 residues. CDR3 amino acids: CASSQSTGKSGNTIYF. Written as DNA, the CDR3 is TGTGCCAGCTCCCAGTCGACAGGGAAGTCTGGAAACACCATATATTTT.

The V call is TRBV7-2, the J call TRBJ2-1, with TRBD1 as a possible D gene (5 bases). Germline CDR1 and CDR2: SGHTA and FQGNSA. The V and J ends lost 4 bases and 1 base respectively, with 11 bases between them. The CDR3 has 15 residues. The DNA of the CDR3 is TGTGCCAGCAGCTACAGTCAGGGTTCCTACAATGAGCAGTTCTTC. As protein: CASSYSQGSYNEQFF.

V usage is TRBV5-1 and J usage is TRBJ2-5; 7 bases fit TRBD1. The length of the CDR3 is 15 residues. After removal of 6 bases from V and 5 bases from J, the junction contained 13 bases not matched to a gene. Per germline, CDR1 SGHRS and CDR2 YFSETQ. CDR3 protein: CASKASTGETETQYF. The CDR3 nucleotides read TGCGCCAGCAAGGCTTCTACAGGGGAAACGGAGACCCAGTACTTC.

CDR3 coding DNA: TGCGCCAGCAGTGAGTCCTGGTACACTGAAGCTTTCTTT. It codes for CASSESWYTEAFF. J is TRBJ1-1 and V is TRBV10-2; D gene uncertain. With 0 bases removed from V and 3 bases from J, the gap between germline ends came to 5 bases. The CDR3 consists of 13 residues. Germline V gene sequence: CDR1 WSHSY, CDR2 SAAADI.